The clone carrying this TCR beta chain is a singleton in its sample. The data belong to a study of blood T cell repertoires in COVID-19. Turning to the study itself: The United States, Italy and Spain were the sources of the acute and convalescent COVID-19 samples. The cDNA or gDNA used as material had been derived from T cells, B-cell-depleted T cells, or PBMCs.

Authors' methods: Cell counts per sample came from amplifying reference gene primers. This table comes from immunoSEQ multiplex PCR, and its TCRdb copy is limited to in-frame clones, with some not included. The D gene and trimming were derived from the DNA, and the V and J assignments and clone size from that table. The sample carries 200,000 to 250,000 clones, about 90% recorded once. From germline, CDR1 is LGHDT and CDR2 YNNKEL (reference sequence). V gave up 8 bases and J gave up 4 bases, with 18 bases separating them. The CDR3 is made up of 14 amino acids. The clonotype was recovered from a woman in her sixties with acute or convalescent COVID-19. This sequence joins TRBV3-1 (or the pseudogene TRBV3-2) and TRBJ2-7; possible D gene TRBD1, 7 bases. Specimen: peripheral blood. In DNA, the CDR3 is TGTGCCAGCTGCCGCTCAGGGGGGCCATACGAGCAGTACTTC. Protein: CASCRSGGPYEQYF.